A selection of T cell receptor beta chains follows, all from one sample in a study of T cell changes during pregnancy in multiple sclerosis. TCRdb's copy holds only in-frame clones and misses some; the assay was immunoSEQ multiplex PCR. The data contain tens of thousands of clones, around 90% of them seen just once; the ten biggest clones take up over 1.5%. Sequenced here: peripheral blood, sampled in the first trimester of pregnancy. These receptors all come from a female donor with multiple sclerosis, enrolled in a pregnancy study. Each CDR3 is given with its conserved first and last residue. A D gene is named only where the DNA matches it firmly.

j_gene,v_gene,d_gene,CDR3aa,CDR3nt
TRBJ1-3,TRBV6-5,.,CASSSTGSGNTIYF,TGTGCCAGCAGTTCAACAGGGTCTGGAAACACCATATATTTT
TRBJ2-3,TRBV29-1,TRBD2,CSVRPPAGPTDTQYF,TGCAGCGTGCGCCCCCCAGCGGGACCCACAGATACGCAGTATTTT
TRBJ1-4,TRBV28,TRBD1,CASSPGGQTNEKLFF,TGTGCCAGCAGCCCAGGGGGACAGACTAATGAAAAACTGTTTTTT
TRBJ2-1,TRBV5-1,TRBD2,CASSSTGSGSYYNEQFF,TGCGCCAGCAGCTCTACAGGGAGCGGGAGCTATTACAATGAGCAGTTCTTC
TRBJ1-5,TRBV30,TRBD1,CAWSPPGQGFQPQHF,TGTGCCTGGAGTCCCCCGGGACAGGGTTTTCAGCCCCAGCATTTT
TRBJ1-1,TRBV29-1,.,CSVDNNGQLNEAFF,TGCAGCGTTGATAATAACGGACAACTTAATGAAGCTTTCTTT
TRBJ2-7,TRBV7-2,.,CASSLNQYEQYF,TGTGCCAGCAGCTTAAATCAATACGAGCAGTACTTC
TRBJ1-2,TRBV4-1,.,CASRETAGSYTF,TGCGCCAGCAGGGAAACAGCCGGTAGCTACACCTTC
TRBJ2-7,TRBV5-1,.,CASSLTGPPYEQYF,TGCGCCAGCAGCTTAACAGGGCCGCCCTACGAGCAGTACTTC
TRBJ2-1,TRBV29-1,TRBD2,CSVELVLAGGGSSYNEQFF,TGCAGCGTTGAATTGGTCCTAGCGGGAGGCGGGAGCTCCTACAATGAGCAGTTCTTC
TRBJ2-3,TRBV29-1,TRBD2,CSVQREVADTQYF,TGCAGCGTCCAGCGGGAGGTGGCAGATACGCAGTATTTT
TRBJ2-2,TRBV9,.,CASSRSGLRRSGELFF,TGTGCCAGCAGTAGAAGCGGACTTAGGCGTTCCGGGGAGCTGTTTTTT
TRBJ2-7,TRBV25-1,.,CASSESGGGVYEQYF,TGTGCCAGCAGTGAATCGGGCGGAGGGGTCTACGAGCAGTACTTC
TRBJ1-2,TRBV7-2,TRBD1,CASSKQGQGFGYTF,TGTGCCAGCAGCAAACAGGGACAGGGCTTTGGCTACACCTTC
TRBJ2-7,TRBV28,.,CASSFRPRQSSYEQYF,TGTGCCAGCAGTTTTCGACCGCGGCAAAGCTCCTACGAGCAGTACTTC
TRBJ2-1,TRBV7-2,TRBD1,CASSPLGRGLYNEQFF,TGTGCCAGCAGCCCCCTCGGCAGGGGGCTCTACAATGAGCAGTTCTTC
TRBJ2-7,TRBV2,TRBD1,CASKSDRVTYEQYF,TGTGCCAGCAAGTCGGACAGGGTAACTTACGAGCAGTACTTC
TRBJ2-7,TRBV6-5,.,CASRTQQADYEQYF,TGTGCCAGCAGAACACAACAGGCGGACTACGAGCAGTACTTC
TRBJ1-1,TRBV18,.,CASSPTTVNTEAFF,TGTGCCAGCTCACCAACGACAGTAAACACTGAAGCTTTCTTT
TRBJ2-7,TRBV29-1,TRBD2,CSVEDQAGVDYEQYF,TGCAGCGTTGAAGATCAAGCGGGAGTAGACTACGAGCAGTACTTC
TRBJ1-4,TRBV29-1,TRBD1,CSVTGVGEKLFF,TGCAGCGTTACAGGGGTAGGAGAAAAACTGTTTTTT
TRBJ2-1,TRBV4-2,TRBD2,CASKGLADNEQFF,TGTGCCAGCAAGGGACTAGCGGACAATGAGCAGTTCTTC
TRBJ2-1,TRBV5-1,TRBD2,CASSRRTSGNEQFF,TGCGCCAGCAGCAGGAGGACTAGCGGGAATGAGCAGTTCTTC
TRBJ2-7,TRBV28,.,CASSFNRAYEQYF,TGTGCCAGCAGTTTTAACAGAGCCTACGAGCAGTACTTC
TRBJ2-2,TRBV11-3,TRBD2,CASSQLATGELFF,TGTGCCAGCAGCCAACTAGCGACCGGGGAGCTGTTTTTT
TRBJ1-5,TRBV18,TRBD1,CASSLSRQGGNQPQHF,TGTGCCAGCTCACTCAGCAGACAGGGGGGCAATCAGCCCCAGCATTTT
TRBJ2-2,TRBV2,.,CASSVGQGKGTGELFF,TGTGCCAGCAGTGTAGGGCAGGGCAAGGGAACCGGGGAGCTGTTTTTT
TRBJ2-5,TRBV29-1,.,CSVGLQQETQYF,TGCAGCGTGGGACTTCAACAAGAGACCCAGTACTTC